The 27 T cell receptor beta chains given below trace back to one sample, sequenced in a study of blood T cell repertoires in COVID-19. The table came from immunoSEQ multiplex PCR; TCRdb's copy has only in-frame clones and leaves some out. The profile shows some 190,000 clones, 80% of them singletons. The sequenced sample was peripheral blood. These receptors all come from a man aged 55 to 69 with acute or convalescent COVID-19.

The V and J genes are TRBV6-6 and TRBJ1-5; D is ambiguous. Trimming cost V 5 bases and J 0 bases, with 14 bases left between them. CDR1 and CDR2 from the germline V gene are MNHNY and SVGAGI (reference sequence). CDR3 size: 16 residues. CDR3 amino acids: CASSPGGGHSNQPQHF. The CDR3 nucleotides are TGTGCCAGCAGTCCCGGTGGAGGCCATAGCAATCAGCCCCAGCATTTT.

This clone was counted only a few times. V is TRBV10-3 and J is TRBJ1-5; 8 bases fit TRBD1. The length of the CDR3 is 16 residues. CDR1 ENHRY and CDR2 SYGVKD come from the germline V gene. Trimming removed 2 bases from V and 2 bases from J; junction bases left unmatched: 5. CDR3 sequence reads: CAISEGNRGGNQPQHF. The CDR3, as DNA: TGTGCCATCAGTGAGGGGAACAGGGGGGGCAATCAGCCCCAGCATTTT.

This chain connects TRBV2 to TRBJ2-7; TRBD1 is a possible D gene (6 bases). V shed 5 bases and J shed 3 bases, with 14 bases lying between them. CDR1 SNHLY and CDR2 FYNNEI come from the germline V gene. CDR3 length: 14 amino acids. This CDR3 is CASSQYTDSYEQYF. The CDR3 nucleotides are TGTGCCAGCAGTCAATACACGGACAGCTACGAGCAGTACTTC.

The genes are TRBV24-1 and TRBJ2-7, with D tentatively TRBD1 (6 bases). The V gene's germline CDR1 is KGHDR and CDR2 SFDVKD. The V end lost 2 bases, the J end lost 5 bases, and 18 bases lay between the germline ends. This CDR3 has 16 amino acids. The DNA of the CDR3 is TGTGCCACCAGTGATTCGGGACAAGGAATTGGCGACGAGCAGTACTTC. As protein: CATSDSGQGIGDEQYF.

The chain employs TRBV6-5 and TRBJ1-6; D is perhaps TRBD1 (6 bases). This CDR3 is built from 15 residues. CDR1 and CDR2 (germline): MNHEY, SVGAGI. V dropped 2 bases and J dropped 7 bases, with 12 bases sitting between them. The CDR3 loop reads CASSYSWGPNSPLHF. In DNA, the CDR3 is TGTGCCAGCAGTTACAGCTGGGGGCCGAATTCACCCCTCCACTTT.

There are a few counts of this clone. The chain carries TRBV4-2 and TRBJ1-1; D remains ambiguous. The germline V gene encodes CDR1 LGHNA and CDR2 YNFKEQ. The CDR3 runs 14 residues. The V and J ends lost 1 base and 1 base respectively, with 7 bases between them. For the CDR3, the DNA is TGTGCCAGCAGCCAAGTTGTGGCGAACACTGAAGCTTTCTTT. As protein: CASSQVVANTEAFF.

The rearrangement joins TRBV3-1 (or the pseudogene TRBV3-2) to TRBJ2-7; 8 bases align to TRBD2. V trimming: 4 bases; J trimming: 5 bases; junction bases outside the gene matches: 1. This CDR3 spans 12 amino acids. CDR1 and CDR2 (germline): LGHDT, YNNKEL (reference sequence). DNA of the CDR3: TGTGCCAGCAGCCGGACTAGCAACGAGCAGTACTTC. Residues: CASSRTSNEQYF.

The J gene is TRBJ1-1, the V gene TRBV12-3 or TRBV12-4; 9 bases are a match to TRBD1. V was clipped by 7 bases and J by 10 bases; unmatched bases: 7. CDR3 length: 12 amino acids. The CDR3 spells CASTLPGQGAFF. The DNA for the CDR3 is TGTGCCAGCACCCTGCCGGGACAGGGAGCTTTCTTT.

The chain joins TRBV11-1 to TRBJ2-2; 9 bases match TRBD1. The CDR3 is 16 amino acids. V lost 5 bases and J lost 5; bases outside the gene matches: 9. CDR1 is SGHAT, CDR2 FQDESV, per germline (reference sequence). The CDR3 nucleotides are TGTGCCAGCAGCCCTCGGACAGGGGCCATTACCGGGGAGCTGTTTTTT. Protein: CASSPRTGAITGELFF. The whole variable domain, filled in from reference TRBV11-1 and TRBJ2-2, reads EAEVAQSPRYKITEKSQAVAFWCDPISGHATLYWYRQILGQGPELLVQFQDESVVDDSQLPKDRFSAERLKGVDSTLKIQPAELGDSAMYLCASSPRTGAITGELFFGEGSRLTVL.

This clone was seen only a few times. The chain's CDR3 is CASSLAGLPYEQYF. CDR3 DNA: TGTGCCAGCAGCCTAGCCGGCCTCCCCTACGAGCAGTACTTC. The V and J genes are TRBV14 and TRBJ2-7; no reliable D call. The CDR3 spans 14 residues. Germline V CDR1 and CDR2: SGHDN, FVKESK. The V and J ends lost 4 bases and 2 bases respectively, with 12 bases between them.

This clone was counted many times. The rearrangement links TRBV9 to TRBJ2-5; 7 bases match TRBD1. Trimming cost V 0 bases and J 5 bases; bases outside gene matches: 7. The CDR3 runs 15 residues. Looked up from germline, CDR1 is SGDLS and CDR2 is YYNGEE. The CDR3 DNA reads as TGTGCCAGCAGCGTAGCCGGGACAGAAGCGGAGACCCAGTACTTC. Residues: CASSVAGTEAETQYF.

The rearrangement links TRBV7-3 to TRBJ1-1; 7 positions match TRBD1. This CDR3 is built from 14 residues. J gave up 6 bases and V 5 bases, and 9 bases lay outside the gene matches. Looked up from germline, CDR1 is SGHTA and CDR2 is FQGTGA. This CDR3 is CASSPTQGSSEAFF. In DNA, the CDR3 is TGTGCCAGCAGCCCCACACAGGGGTCCTCTGAAGCTTTCTTT.

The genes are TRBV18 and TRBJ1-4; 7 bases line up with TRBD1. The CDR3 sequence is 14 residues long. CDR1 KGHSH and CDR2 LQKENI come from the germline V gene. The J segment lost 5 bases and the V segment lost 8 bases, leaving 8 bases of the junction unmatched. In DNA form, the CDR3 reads TGTGCCAGCCGGCGACAGGGACGGAATGAAAAACTGTTTTTT. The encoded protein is CASRRQGRNEKLFF.

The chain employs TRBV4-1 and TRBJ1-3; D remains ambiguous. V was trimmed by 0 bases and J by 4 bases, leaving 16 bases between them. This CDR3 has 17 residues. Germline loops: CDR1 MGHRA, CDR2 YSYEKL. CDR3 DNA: TGCGCCAGCAGCCAAGATCTAGGAGTAGGAGCCGGAAACACCATATATTTT. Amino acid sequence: CASSQDLGVGAGNTIYF.

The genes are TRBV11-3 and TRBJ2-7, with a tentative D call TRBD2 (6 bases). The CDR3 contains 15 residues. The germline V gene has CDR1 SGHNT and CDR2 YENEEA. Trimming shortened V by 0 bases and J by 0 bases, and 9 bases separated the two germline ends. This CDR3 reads CASSLDAGSSYEQYF. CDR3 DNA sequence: TGTGCCAGCAGCTTAGATGCCGGGAGCTCCTACGAGCAGTACTTC.

DNA for the CDR3: TGTGCCAGCAGCGCCTCCAAGGGGGAGACCCAGTACTTC. Its protein product is CASSASKGETQYF. The rearrangement links TRBV7-3 to TRBJ2-5; TRBD1 is a possible D gene (5 bases). Per the germline V gene, CDR1 is SGHTA and CDR2 is FQGTGA. Trimming took off 5 bases at V and 5 bases at J, with 12 bases between the two ends. There are 13 residues in the CDR3. The whole variable domain, remainder taken from reference TRBV7-3 and TRBJ2-5, is GAGVSQTPSNKVTEKGKYVELRCDPISGHTALYWYRQSLGQGPEFLIYFQGTGAADDSGLPNDRFFAVRPEGSVSTLKIQRTERGDSAVYLCASSASKGETQYFGPGTRLLVL.

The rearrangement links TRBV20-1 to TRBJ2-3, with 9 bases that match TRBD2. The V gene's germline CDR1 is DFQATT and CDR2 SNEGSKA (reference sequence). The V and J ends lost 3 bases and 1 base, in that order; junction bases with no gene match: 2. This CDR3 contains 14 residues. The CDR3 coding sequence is TGCAGTGCTAGTTGGACTAGCGGCACAGATACGCAGTATTTT. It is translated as CSASWTSGTDTQYF.

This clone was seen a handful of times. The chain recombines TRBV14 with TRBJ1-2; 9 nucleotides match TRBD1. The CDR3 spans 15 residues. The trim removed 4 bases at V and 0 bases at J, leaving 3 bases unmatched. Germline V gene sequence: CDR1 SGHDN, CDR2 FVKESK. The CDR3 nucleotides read TGTGCCAGCAGCCCCTGGACAGGGGCTAACTATGGCTACACCTTC. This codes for CASSPWTGANYGYTF. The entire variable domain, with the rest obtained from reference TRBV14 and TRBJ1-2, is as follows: EAGVTQFPSHSVIEKGQTVTLRCDPISGHDNLYWYRRVMGKEIKFLLHFVKESKQDESGMPNNRFLAERTGGTYSTLKVQPAELEDSGVYFCASSPWTGANYGYTFGSGTRLTVV.

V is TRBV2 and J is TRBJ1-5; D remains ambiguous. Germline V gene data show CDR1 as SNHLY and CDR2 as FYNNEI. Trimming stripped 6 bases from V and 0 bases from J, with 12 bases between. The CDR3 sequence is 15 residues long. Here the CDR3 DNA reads TGTGCCAGCAGCCGGGAGGGAAGTAGCAATCAGCCCCAGCATTTT. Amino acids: CASSREGSSNQPQHF.

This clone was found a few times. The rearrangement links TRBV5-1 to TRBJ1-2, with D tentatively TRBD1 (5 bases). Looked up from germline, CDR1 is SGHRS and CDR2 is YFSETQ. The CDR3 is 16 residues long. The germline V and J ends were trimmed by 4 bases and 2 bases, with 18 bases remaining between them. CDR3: CASSPAGAGENYGYTF. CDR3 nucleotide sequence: TGCGCCAGCAGCCCTGCTGGGGCGGGAGAGAACTATGGCTACACCTTC.

DNA for the CDR3: TGCGCCAGCAGCTTGGGGCGGAATGAAAAACTGTTTTTT. Encoded protein: CASSLGRNEKLFF. The chain uses TRBV5-1 and TRBJ1-4; D is uncertain. The CDR3 has 13 residues. Germline V lookup: CDR1 SGHRS, CDR2 YFSETQ. V was shortened by 0 bases and J by 5 bases, with 5 bases between the two germline ends. The full variable domain, its missing parts supplied by reference TRBV5-1 and TRBJ1-4, is KAGVTQTPRYLIKTRGQQVTLSCSPISGHRSVSWYQQTPGQGLQFLFEYFSETQRNKGNFPGRFSGRQFSNSRSEMNVSTLELGDSALYLCASSLGRNEKLFFGSGTQLSVL.

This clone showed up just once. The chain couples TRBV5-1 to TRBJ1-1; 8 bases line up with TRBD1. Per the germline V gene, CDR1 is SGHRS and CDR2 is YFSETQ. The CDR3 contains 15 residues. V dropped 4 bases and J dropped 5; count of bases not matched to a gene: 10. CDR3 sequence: CASSQGGTGVTEAFF. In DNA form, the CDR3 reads TGCGCCAGCAGCCAGGGGGGGACAGGTGTAACTGAAGCTTTCTTT. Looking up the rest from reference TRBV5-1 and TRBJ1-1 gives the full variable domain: KAGVTQTPRYLIKTRGQQVTLSCSPISGHRSVSWYQQTPGQGLQFLFEYFSETQRNKGNFPGRFSGRQFSNSRSEMNVSTLELGDSALYLCASSQGGTGVTEAFFGQGTRLTVV.

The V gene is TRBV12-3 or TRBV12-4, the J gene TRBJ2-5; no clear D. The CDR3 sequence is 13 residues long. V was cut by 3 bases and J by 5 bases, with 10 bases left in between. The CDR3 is CASSFPIPETQYF. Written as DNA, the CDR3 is TGTGCCAGCAGTTTCCCCATCCCCGAGACCCAGTACTTC.

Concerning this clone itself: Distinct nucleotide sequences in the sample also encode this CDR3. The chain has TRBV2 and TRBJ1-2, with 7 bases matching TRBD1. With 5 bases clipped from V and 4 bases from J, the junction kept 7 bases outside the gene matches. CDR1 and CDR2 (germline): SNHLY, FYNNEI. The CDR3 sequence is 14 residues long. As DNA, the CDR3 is TGTGCCAGCAGTAGGACAGGACCTGCCTATGGCTACACCTTC. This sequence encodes CASSRTGPAYGYTF.

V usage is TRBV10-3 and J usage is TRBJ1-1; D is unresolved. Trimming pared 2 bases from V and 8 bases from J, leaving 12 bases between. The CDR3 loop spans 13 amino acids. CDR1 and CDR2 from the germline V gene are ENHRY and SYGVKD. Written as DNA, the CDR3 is TGTGCCATCAGTGAGCGGGAGTCCTCAGAAGCTTTCTTT. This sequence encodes CAISERESSEAFF.

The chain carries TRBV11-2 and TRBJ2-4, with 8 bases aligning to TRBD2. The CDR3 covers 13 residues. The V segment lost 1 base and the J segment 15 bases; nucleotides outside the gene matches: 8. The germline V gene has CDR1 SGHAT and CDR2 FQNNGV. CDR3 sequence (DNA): TGTGCCAGCAGCTTAGGGAGCGGGGGCCCCCCGTACTTC. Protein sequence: CASSLGSGGPPYF.

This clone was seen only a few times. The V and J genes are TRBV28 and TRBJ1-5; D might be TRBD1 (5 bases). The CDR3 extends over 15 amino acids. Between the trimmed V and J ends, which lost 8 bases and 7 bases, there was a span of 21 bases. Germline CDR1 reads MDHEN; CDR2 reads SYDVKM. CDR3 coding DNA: TGTGCCAGCCGCCATCCTCAGGGAAGCGGGCAGCCCCAGCATTTT. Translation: CASRHPQGSGQPQHF. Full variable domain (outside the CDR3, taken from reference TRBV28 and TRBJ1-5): DVKVTQSSRYLVKRTGEKVFLECVQDMDHENMFWYRQDPGLGLRLIYFSYDVKMKEKGDIPEGYSVSREKKERFSLILESASTNQTSMYLCASRHPQGSGQPQHFGDGTRLSIL.